The T cell receptor (beta chain) under discussion was sequenced for a study of T cells in Graves' hyperthyroidism and ophthalmopathy. About the research overall: Peripheral blood collection took place at initial diagnosis, before any treatment.

Amplification of TCR beta CDR3 regions used RNA as the template. TCR CDR3 underwent first-round RT-PCR with the HTBI primer set. TCRdb ran MiXCR on the multiplex PCR reads and lists one entry per CDR3 protein. The sample consists of approximately 620,000 distinct CDR3 sequences, roughly 13% of them appearing once. The authors obtained PBMCs from roughly 9.7 ml of fresh peripheral blood. Per the germline V gene, CDR1 is MGHDK and CDR2 is SYGVNS. This CDR3 comprises 13 residues. The V gene end was trimmed by 4 bases and the J gene end by 8 bases; junction bases not matched to a gene: 7. In regard to this clonotype: Antigen specificity is unknown.

Overall study findings and caveats: Most expanded thyroid clonotypes above 0.001 also appeared in blood.

The rearrangement joins TRBV25-1 to TRBJ1-2; 7 nucleotides line up with TRBD1. The sample consisted of blood. The sequence came from a woman aged 30 to 39 with Graves' hyperthyroidism that later progressed to Graves' ophthalmopathy. CDR3 sequence reads: CASSGRRGQGYTF. CDR3 coding DNA: TGTGCCAGCAGTGGAAGGAGGGGGCAAGGCTACACCTTC.